The 11 T cell receptor beta chains below come from one sample, sequenced in a study of technical replicates of blood from several donors. The table came from immunoSEQ multiplex PCR; TCRdb's copy has only in-frame clones and leaves some out. The sample carries about 66,000 clones, 88% recorded once. The sample was PBMCs. These receptor sequences come from a human donor in good health. Some clones in this sample may be carry-over from other donors' samples.

The chain combines TRBV7-3 with TRBJ2-1; D is unclear. V was cut by 5 bases and J by 6 bases, with 17 bases left in between. The germline gives CDR1 SGHTA, CDR2 FQGTGA. The CDR3 consists of 15 residues. The CDR3: CASSLQPVAINEQFF. For the CDR3, the DNA is TGTGCCAGCAGCCTGCAACCGGTAGCAATCAATGAGCAGTTCTTC.

The gene calls are TRBV29-1 and TRBJ2-7; 10 bases fit TRBD1. The V segment lost 7 bases and the J segment 6 bases; nucleotides outside the gene matches: 15. Germline-derived CDR1 and CDR2 are SQVTM and ANQGSEA. CDR3 length: 15 residues. CDR3 sequence: CSAGGSGTGVSEQYF. The CDR3 DNA reads TGCAGCGCCGGGGGGAGCGGGACAGGGGTTTCCGAGCAGTACTTC.

This clone was seen once. This sequence joins TRBV7-9 and TRBJ2-7, with 9 bases that match TRBD1. The V gene end was trimmed by 6 bases and the J gene end by 1 base; junction bases not matched to a gene: 7. This CDR3 has 15 amino acids. Germline values: CDR1 SEHNR, CDR2 FQNEAQ (reference sequence). This CDR3 is CASSRPGTGSYEQYF. The CDR3 DNA sequence: TGTGCCAGCAGTCGACCCGGGACAGGGTCCTACGAGCAGTACTTC.

The chain recombines TRBV5-6 with TRBJ2-4; 7 bases are a match to TRBD2. Germline CDR1 is SGHDT and CDR2 is YYEEEE. The CDR3 contains 16 residues. The junction had 6 bases not matched to a gene; V was cut back by 0 bases and J by 3 bases. The CDR3 protein is CASSLGAGVVKNIQYF. The CDR3 coding sequence is TGTGCCAGCAGCTTGGGCGCGGGAGTGGTCAAAAACATTCAGTACTTC. Based on the CDR3 plus reference TRBV5-6 and TRBJ2-4, the full variable domain is DAGVTQSPTHLIKTRGQQVTLRCSPKSGHDTVSWYQQALGQGPQFIFQYYEEEERQRGNFPDRFSGHQFPNYSSELNVNALLLGDSALYLCASSLGAGVVKNIQYFGAGTRLSVL.

The chain uses TRBV30 and TRBJ2-2; tentative D call: TRBD1 (6 bases). The CDR3 runs to 15 residues. V shed 0 bases and J shed 3 bases, with 11 bases lying between them. The germline V gene encodes CDR1 GTSNPN and CDR2 SVGIG (reference sequence). CDR3 DNA sequence: TGTGCCTGGAGTGTACAGGGACGGGACACCGGGGAGCTGTTTTTT. Translation gives CAWSVQGRDTGELFF.

The chain is built from TRBV11-2 and TRBJ2-1; TRBD2 matches at 8 bases. J gave up 6 bases and V 1 base, and 11 bases lay outside the gene matches. The CDR3 has 17 residues. Germline V gives CDR1 SGHAT, CDR2 FQNNGV. In DNA form, the CDR3 reads TGTGCCAGCAGCTTAGGCCGGGGGGCGGGGGGTTTCAATGAGCAGTTCTTC. Protein sequence: CASSLGRGAGGFNEQFF.

The sample holds one count of this clone. The chain couples TRBV5-1 to TRBJ1-1; 8 positions agree with TRBD1. The J segment lost 1 base and the V segment lost 6 bases, leaving 5 bases of the junction unmatched. The CDR3 loop spans 14 amino acids. The germline V gene encodes CDR1 SGHRS and CDR2 YFSETQ. As DNA, the CDR3 is TGCGCCAGCACTACCGGGACAGGGAACACTGAAGCTTTCTTT. This gives the protein CASTTGTGNTEAFF.

The rearrangement joins TRBV4-1 to TRBJ1-2; D uncertain. Germline V lookup: CDR1 MGHRA, CDR2 YSYEKL. CDR3 size: 16 residues. V was pared by 4 bases and J by 8 bases, with 23 bases between. CDR3 DNA sequence: TGCGCCAGCAGCCCCCTTTCCGCGCTTCTAAATGAGGGCTACACCTTC. It is translated as CASSPLSALLNEGYTF.

This clone was counted a single time. The chain couples TRBV19 to TRBJ2-3; 9 bases match TRBD1. Germline V gene data show CDR1 as LNHDA and CDR2 as SQIVND (reference sequence). CDR3 length: 14 residues. The trim removed 5 bases at V and 4 bases at J, leaving 4 bases unmatched. The CDR3 nucleotides read TGTGCCAGTAGTCCCGGACAGGGGCCAGATACGCAGTATTTT. It codes for CASSPGQGPDTQYF.

The chain is built from TRBV19 and TRBJ2-7; weak D call: TRBD2 (5 bases). Trimming removed 5 bases at V and 1 base at J, with 9 bases between. CDR1 and CDR2 from the germline V gene are LNHDA and SQIVND (reference sequence). CDR3 size: 13 residues. The CDR3 DNA follows: TGTGCCAGTAGTTACGGGGTTTCCTACGAGCAGTACTTC. It codes for CASSYGVSYEQYF.

The chain links TRBV9 to TRBJ1-5; D unclear. The CDR3 spans 13 residues. V was cut by 0 bases and J by 7 bases, with 8 bases left in between. Germline V gene lookup returns CDR1 SGDLS and CDR2 YYNGEE. The CDR3 loop is CASSVDGGQPQHF. CDR3 in DNA: TGTGCCAGCAGCGTAGATGGAGGCCAGCCCCAGCATTTT.